The 29 T cell receptor beta chains in this list originate from one sample, sequenced in a study of technical replicates of blood from a few donors. Assay: immunoSEQ multiplex PCR; the TCRdb copy retains only in-frame clones and omits some. The sample gives roughly 70,000 clones, approximately 90% of which show up once; roughly 5% is in the top ten. Sample: PBMCs. These receptors were obtained from a human donor in good health. Some clones in this sample may be carry-over from other donors' samples.

The chain joins TRBV5-1 to TRBJ2-1, with TRBD1 identical over 8 bases. In germline, CDR1 is SGHRS, CDR2 YFSETQ. The CDR3 contains 14 residues. Trimming cost V 3 bases and J 4 bases; bases outside gene matches: 3. The CDR3 loop is CASSWGQDYNEQFF. In nucleotides, the CDR3 is TGCGCCAGCAGCTGGGGACAGGATTACAATGAGCAGTTCTTC.

The genes are TRBV14 and TRBJ1-4; D gene unclear. This CDR3 is built from 14 residues. Germline V CDR1 and CDR2: SGHDN, FVKESK. V lost 3 bases and J lost 7, with 12 bases in between. The CDR3 DNA reads TGTGCCAGCAGCCAGGCCGGGATGGGTGAAAAACTGTTTTTT. Translated: CASSQAGMGEKLFF.

V usage is TRBV5-6 and J usage is TRBJ2-3, with 11 bases that match TRBD2. Germline lookup yields CDR1 SGHDT and CDR2 YYEEEE. The CDR3 loop spans 15 amino acids. The V segment lost 4 bases and the J segment 5 bases; nucleotides outside the gene matches: 6. As DNA, the CDR3 is TGTGCCAGCAGCCCCACTAGCGGGAGAGGAGATACGCAGTATTTT. Translated: CASSPTSGRGDTQYF.

V gene TRBV9 combines with J gene TRBJ2-2; D perhaps matches TRBD1 (6 bases). This CDR3 contains 15 residues. Germline lookup yields CDR1 SGDLS and CDR2 YYNGEE. V lost 4 bases and J lost 6, with 16 bases in between. Here the CDR3 DNA reads TGTGCCAGCAGCCTGGGGGCAGGAGCCGCCGGGGAGCTGTTTTTT. Its protein product is CASSLGAGAAGELFF.

The CDR3 DNA reads as TGTGCCAGCAGAAAGGGGGTTCCTGGGCAGCCCCAGCATTTT. It specifies CASRKGVPGQPQHF. The chain joins TRBV6-6 to TRBJ1-5, with D possibly TRBD1 on 6 matching bases. V was trimmed by 6 bases and J by 7 bases, leaving 16 bases between them. The CDR3 is 14 residues long. Germline-derived CDR1 and CDR2 are MNHNY and SVGAGI (reference sequence).

This chain joins TRBV4-2 and TRBJ1-5, with D possibly matching TRBD1 (6 bases). V lost 1 base to trimming and J lost 1 base, with 14 bases between them. The CDR3 runs 17 residues. CDR1 is LGHNA and CDR2 is YNFKEQ in the germline V gene. CDR3 loop: CASSQAETGKSNQPQHF. CDR3 bases: TGTGCCAGCAGCCAAGCAGAGACAGGTAAAAGCAATCAGCCCCAGCATTTT.

The J gene is TRBJ1-1, the V gene TRBV4-3; 7 nucleotides line up with TRBD1. The V gene end was trimmed by 0 bases and the J gene end by 1 base; junction bases not matched to a gene: 8. CDR3 size: 17 residues. The germline V gene encodes CDR1 LGHNA and CDR2 YSLEER. CDR3 protein: CASSQDPSTGTNTEAFF. Written as DNA, the CDR3 is TGCGCCAGCAGCCAAGACCCTTCGACAGGGACGAACACTGAAGCTTTCTTT.

The chain has TRBV27 and TRBJ2-2; 7 nucleotides align to TRBD2. Trimming removed 1 base from V and 0 bases from J; junction bases left unmatched: 2. Germline V gene lookup returns CDR1 MNHEY and CDR2 SMNVEV (reference sequence). This CDR3 is built from 16 residues. CDR3 protein: CASSLFGGTNTGELFF. CDR3 nucleotides: TGTGCCAGCAGTTTATTCGGGGGGACGAACACCGGGGAGCTGTTTTTT.

The chain recombines TRBV5-1 with TRBJ1-2; TRBD1 aligns across 7 bases. The CDR3 totals 15 residues. The V gene's germline CDR1 is SGHRS and CDR2 YFSETQ. Trimming removed 2 bases from V and 2 bases from J; junction bases left unmatched: 6. CDR3 DNA: TGCGCCAGCAGCTTAACAGGGGTAGCCAACTATGGCTACACCTTC. It encodes CASSLTGVANYGYTF.

V and J are TRBV7-3 and TRBJ2-1; tentatively, D is TRBD1 (6 bases). V was shortened by 3 bases and J by 5 bases, with 8 bases between the two germline ends. Germline assignment: CDR1 SGHTA and CDR2 FQGTGA. The CDR3 spans 13 residues. The CDR3 loop reads CASSFHRDNEQFF. Written as DNA, the CDR3 is TGTGCCAGCAGCTTTCACAGGGACAATGAGCAGTTCTTC. The full variable domain, in which reference TRBV7-3 and TRBJ2-1 provide the parts outside the CDR3, is GAGVSQTPSNKVTEKGKYVELRCDPISGHTALYWYRQSLGQGPEFLIYFQGTGAADDSGLPNDRFFAVRPEGSVSTLKIQRTERGDSAVYLCASSFHRDNEQFFGPGTRLTVL.

CDR3 DNA: TGTGCCAGCAGTGGACAGGGGAAGGGCGGCTACACCTTC. As protein: CASSGQGKGGYTF. The chain has TRBV27 and TRBJ1-2, with 9 bases aligning to TRBD1. V shed 5 bases and J 8 bases; nucleotides not matched to a gene: 6. The germline V gene has CDR1 MNHEY and CDR2 SMNVEV (reference sequence). The CDR3 runs 13 residues.

To note about this clone: This CDR3 is also generated by other DNA sequences in the sample. The V gene is TRBV5-4, the J gene TRBJ2-3; TRBD2 matches at 10 bases. The CDR3 has 15 residues. After removal of 2 bases from V and 5 bases from J, the junction contained 5 bases not matched to a gene. The germline V gene has CDR1 SGHNT and CDR2 YYREEE (reference sequence). The CDR3 loop is CASSLAGGPGDTQYF. The CDR3, as DNA: TGTGCCAGCAGCTTAGCGGGGGGGCCTGGAGATACGCAGTATTTT.

V is TRBV30 and J is TRBJ2-7, with D perhaps TRBD2 (6 bases). V shed 4 bases and J shed 6 bases, with 16 bases lying between them. The CDR3 loop spans 13 amino acids. CDR1 is GTSNPN and CDR2 is SVGIG in the germline V gene (reference sequence). This CDR3 is CAWTPWRGGEQYF. The DNA of the CDR3 is TGTGCCTGGACTCCATGGAGGGGTGGCGAGCAGTACTTC.

This chain uses TRBV2 with TRBJ1-5; TRBD1 might be the D (5 bases). Germline CDR1 reads SNHLY; CDR2 reads FYNNEI. The V end lost 6 bases, the J end lost 3 bases, and 15 bases lay between the germline ends. There are 15 residues in the CDR3. DNA for the CDR3: TGTGCCAGCAGGGCGGAGACAGTTTTCAATCAGCCCCAGCATTTT. Protein: CASRAETVFNQPQHF.

This chain connects TRBV6-6 to TRBJ2-1; 9 nucleotides line up with TRBD2. This CDR3 has 13 residues. CDR1 and CDR2 (germline): MNHNY, SVGAGI (reference sequence). Trimming took 6 bases from V and 10 from J; bases not matched to a gene: 7. The CDR3 loop is CASRTGTSREQFF. The CDR3 bases are TGTGCCAGCAGGACCGGGACTAGCAGAGAGCAGTTCTTC.

This clone came up a few times. The V gene is TRBV7-9, the J gene TRBJ2-3; tentatively, D is TRBD1 (5 bases). This CDR3 is 14 amino acids long. V dropped 5 bases and J dropped 2 bases, with 11 bases sitting between them. CDR1 SEHNR and CDR2 FQNEAQ come from the germline V gene (reference sequence). This CDR3 reads CASSPLGATDTQYF. For the CDR3, the DNA is TGTGCCAGCAGCCCCCTAGGGGCCACAGATACGCAGTATTTT. Filled out from reference TRBV7-9 and TRBJ2-3, the complete variable domain reads DTGVSQNPRHKITKRGQNVTFRCDPISEHNRLYWYRQTLGQGPEFLTYFQNEAQLEKSRLLSDRFSAERPKGSFSTLEIQRTEQGDSAMYLCASSPLGATDTQYFGPGTRLTVL.

V is TRBV7-3 and J is TRBJ2-3; 9 nucleotides match TRBD2. The CDR3 totals 16 residues. Germline values: CDR1 SGHTA, CDR2 FQGTGA. With 1 base clipped from V and 8 bases from J, the junction kept 10 bases outside the gene matches. As DNA, the CDR3 is TGTGCCAGCAGCTTAAATCCTAGCGGGGTGGTTGGTACGCAGTATTTT. As protein: CASSLNPSGVVGTQYF.

The rearrangement joins TRBV27 to TRBJ1-6, with 11 bases fitting TRBD1. The germline CDR1 and CDR2 sequences are MNHEY and SMNVEV (reference sequence). Losses at the gene ends were 4 bases for V and 10 bases for J; bases not matched to a gene: 3. This CDR3 contains 14 residues. The CDR3: CASSSGQGGSPLHF. As DNA, the CDR3 is TGTGCCAGCAGTTCGGGACAGGGGGGATCACCCCTCCACTTT.

The J gene is TRBJ1-2, the V gene TRBV7-2; 9 nucleotides align to TRBD1. Per germline, CDR1 SGHTA and CDR2 FQGNSA. The CDR3 length is 14 residues. Losses at the gene ends were 1 base for V and 8 bases for J; bases not matched to a gene: 5. The CDR3: CASSLGTTGGGYTF. The CDR3 bases are TGTGCCAGCAGCTTAGGAACTACAGGGGGCGGCTACACCTTC.

The genes are TRBV18 and TRBJ1-2; no clear D gene. CDR3 length: 17 amino acids. The V end was cut by 3 bases, the J end by 3 bases, with 20 bases between. CDR1 is KGHSH and CDR2 is LQKENI in the germline V gene. This chain's CDR3 is CASSPQDYSTHHYGYTF. As DNA, the CDR3 is TGTGCCAGCTCACCTCAGGATTACAGTACTCACCACTATGGCTACACCTTC.

The rearrangement links TRBV2 to TRBJ2-2, with D maybe TRBD1 (5 bases). With 5 bases removed from V and 5 bases from J, the gap between germline ends came to 9 bases. The germline gives CDR1 SNHLY, CDR2 FYNNEI. The CDR3 consists of 13 residues. As DNA, the CDR3 is TGTGCCAGCAGTCTAGGGGAAACCGGGGAGCTGTTTTTT. Its translation: CASSLGETGELFF.

The V call is TRBV19, the J call TRBJ1-2; D is uncertain. With 9 bases removed from V and 3 bases from J, the gap between germline ends came to 14 bases. Germline values: CDR1 LNHDA, CDR2 SQIVND (reference sequence). The CDR3 sequence is 13 residues long. CDR3 in DNA: TGTGCCAGCGGGTATCCCCCCGACTATGGCTACACCTTC. This encodes CASGYPPDYGYTF. Combining the CDR3 with reference TRBV19 and TRBJ1-2 gives the whole variable domain DGGITQSPKYLFRKEGQNVTLSCEQNLNHDAMYWYRQDPGQGLRLIYYSQIVNDFQKGDIAEGYSVSREKKESFPLTVTSAQKNPTAFYLCASGYPPDYGYTFGSGTRLTVV.

The chain couples TRBV19 to TRBJ2-3; TRBD1 might be the D (5 bases). Germline CDR1 is LNHDA and CDR2 is SQIVND (reference sequence). The CDR3 length is 16 residues. Trimming took off 3 bases at V and 0 bases at J, with 13 bases between the two ends. The CDR3, as DNA: TGTGCCAGTAGTATGGGGCAGGGATGGAGCACAGATACGCAGTATTTT. Its translation: CASSMGQGWSTDTQYF.

The CDR3 nucleotides read TGTGCCAGCAGCTTAACCAGCAGGGCCACAGATACGCAGTATTTT. This encodes CASSLTSRATDTQYF. The chain links TRBV7-2 to TRBJ2-3; D may be TRBD1 (5 bases). Deletions cut 2 bases from V and 2 bases from J, with 11 bases between. The CDR3 covers 15 residues. Per germline, CDR1 SGHTA and CDR2 FQGNSA.

The rearrangement joins TRBV5-7 to TRBJ2-7; 8 positions match TRBD2. TRBV5-7 is sorted into the ORF group, with uncertain function. This CDR3 has 15 amino acids. V lost 4 bases and J lost 3; bases outside the gene matches: 9. CDR3 protein: CASSLTRLAGYEQYF. The CDR3 DNA sequence: TGTGCCAGCAGCCTCACCCGGCTAGCGGGCTACGAGCAGTACTTC.

The chain carries TRBV5-1 and TRBJ1-2; 9 bases match TRBD1. Germline CDR1 is SGHRS and CDR2 is YFSETQ. Trimming removed 2 bases from V and 7 bases from J; junction bases left unmatched: 9. The CDR3 consists of 15 residues. The CDR3 reads CASSLTDGTGFGYTF. The CDR3 nucleotides read TGCGCCAGCAGCTTAACGGACGGGACAGGGTTTGGCTACACCTTC. The full variable domain, its missing parts supplied by reference TRBV5-1 and TRBJ1-2, is KAGVTQTPRYLIKTRGQQVTLSCSPISGHRSVSWYQQTPGQGLQFLFEYFSETQRNKGNFPGRFSGRQFSNSRSEMNVSTLELGDSALYLCASSLTDGTGFGYTFGSGTRLTVV.

This chain connects TRBV7-2 to TRBJ2-5; tentative D call: TRBD2 (6 bases). This CDR3 has 13 residues. Trimming removed 10 bases from V and 1 base from J, with 13 bases in between. CDR1 and CDR2 from the germline V gene are SGHTA and FQGNSA. The CDR3 DNA reads TGTGCCACGGCGGGCGGGGTCCAAGAGACCCAGTACTTC. Translated: CATAGGVQETQYF.

The J gene is TRBJ2-1, the V gene TRBV9; TRBD2 is a possible D gene (6 bases). Trimming pared 0 bases from V and 3 bases from J, leaving 13 bases between. The CDR3 has 16 residues. Germline V gene lookup returns CDR1 SGDLS and CDR2 YYNGEE. The CDR3 is CASSVGSGELYNEQFF. Written as DNA, the CDR3 is TGTGCCAGCAGCGTAGGGTCGGGAGAGCTCTACAATGAGCAGTTCTTC.

The V call is TRBV5-5, the J call TRBJ1-1; perhaps TRBD1 as D (6 bases). There are 18 residues in the CDR3. Deletions cut 4 bases from V and 2 bases from J, with 24 bases between. The germline V gene encodes CDR1 SGHKS and CDR2 YYEKEE (reference sequence). DNA for the CDR3: TGTGCCAGCAGCGACCAGTCGACAGGATTGGGTTTTAACACTGAAGCTTTCTTT. Protein sequence: CASSDQSTGLGFNTEAFF.